Sequencing of this T cell receptor (beta chain) was carried out in a study of immune cell composition in non-small cell lung cancer. Study-level points and caveats: Squamous carcinomas (around 80%) more often had tumour-associated clones >0.5% than adenocarcinomas (roughly 35%).

Method: immunoSEQ multiplex PCR; TCRdb's copy keeps in-frame clones and lacks some. This table holds about 5,600 clones, 78% found once. The sample holds a few counts of this clone. No antigen is known for it. The same CDR3 can be traced to other DNA sequences in this sample. This sequence originates from a human donor with non-small cell lung cancer. The sequencing sample was made of lung tumor tissue.

CDR3 nucleotides: TGTGCCAGCAGTTTATGGCAGGACTATGGCTACACCTTC. Protein sequence: CASSLWQDYGYTF. The V gene is TRBV27, the J gene TRBJ1-2; D gene unclear. The CDR3 is 13 residues long. CDR1 is MNHEY, CDR2 SMNVEV, per germline (reference sequence). V was shortened by 1 base and J by 3 bases, with 6 bases between the two germline ends.